The clone carrying this T cell receptor (beta chain) was counted ten times or more. Its antigen is still unknown. This sample stems from a study of read filtering for tumor transcriptome and immune sequencing. As for the study in general: Mean patient age was 65.9 years, range about 47 to 90; approximately 18 male, some 15 female.

The CDR3 has 17 residues. Germline V gene lookup returns CDR1 SGHRS and CDR2 YFSETQ. J was trimmed by 2 bases and V by 2 bases; bases with no gene match: 10. This library used roughly 400 ng RNA and molecular barcoded adaptors spanning alpha/delta and beta/gamma chains. One entry per CDR3 protein results from TCRdb running MiXCR on the reads. This table holds approximately 38,000 distinct CDR3 sequences, approximately 13% found once. The study's findings and limits: In IR-seq, single-read clonotypes were roughly 82% of clonotypes but roughly 3.5% of reads. Compared with RNA-seq, IR-seq gave much higher clonotype depth and reliability.

The TCR sequence derives from a donor aged 40 or over with multiple myeloma. The chain couples TRBV5-1 to TRBJ2-7; 10 positions match TRBD2. Sequencing was performed on a population of CD138-negative cells sorted from bone marrow. CDR3 amino acids: CASSFGPSSGGTYEQYF. CDR3 DNA: TGCGCCAGCAGCTTCGGACCGTCTAGCGGGGGCACCTACGAGCAGTACTTC.